This is a list of T cell receptor beta chains from one sample in a study of cytomegalovirus exposure and HLA in healthy donors. Data came from immunoSEQ multiplex PCR; TCRdb stores just in-frame clones and leaves some out. The sample includes tens of thousands of clones, roughly 53% seen only once; the top ten take 12%. Sequenced sample: PBMCs. These receptors were obtained from a human donor in good health. The CDR3 runs from the conserved cysteine through the conserved F or W. A D gene is named only where the DNA matches it firmly. Size tells how often a clone was seen (once, few, many) or the class of an expanded clone, and some rows leave it out.

abundance	d_gene	j_gene	v_gene	CDR3nt	CDR3aa
-	-	TRBJ1-6	TRBV1	TGCACCAGCAGCCAGCGCGGGACAGGGAATCTTCTCCTCCACTTT	CTSSQRGTGNLLLHF
-	TRBD2	TRBJ2-1	TRBV7-9	TGTGCCAGCCCTACGCCAGCGAGCGGGGGGGCCCTGGATGAGCAGTTCTTC	CASPTPASGGALDEQFF
-	-	TRBJ2-1	TRBV10-2	TGCGCCAGCAACCCCGGGCTCTTGGGGAGCAATGAGCAGTTCTTC	CASNPGLLGSNEQFF
-	TRBD2	TRBJ2-7	TRBV9	TGTGCCAGCAGCCCGACTAGCGGGGGAACCTACGAGCAGTACTTC	CASSPTSGGTYEQYF
-	TRBD1	TRBJ2-1	TRBV4-3	TGCGCCAGCAGCCAATTCGGACAGGGTAACAATGAGCAGTTCTTC	CASSQFGQGNNEQFF
-	-	TRBJ2-2	TRBV2	TGTGCCAGCAGTGAGAACAGGCACACCGGGGAGCTGTTTTTT	CASSENRHTGELFF
-	TRBD1	TRBJ1-6	TRBV18	TGTGCCAGCTCACCGCGGGGACAGGGGGCAAAAAATTCACCCCTCCACTTT	CASSPRGQGAKNSPLHF
-	-	TRBJ2-7	TRBV5-1	TGCGCCAGCAGCTTGGGTGCAGGGTACGAGCAGTACTTC	CASSLGAGYEQYF
-	-	TRBJ1-1	TRBV5-1	TGCGCCAGCAGTTCTCGACAGGTGAACACTGAAGCTTTCTTT	CASSSRQVNTEAFF
few	TRBD1	TRBJ2-7	TRBV7-9	TGTGCCAGCAGCCGACAGGGCGTCGCCTACGGGCAGTACTTC	CASSRQGVAYGQYF
few	TRBD1	TRBJ2-4	TRBV5-6	TGTGCCAGCAGCGGACAGGGAACCGCCAAAAACATTCAGTACTTC	CASSGQGTAKNIQYF
few	TRBD1	TRBJ1-2	TRBV10-3	TGTGCCATCAGTGAGCTGGGACAGGGTTATGGCTACACCTTC	CAISELGQGYGYTF
-	-	TRBJ2-7	TRBV15	TGTGCCACCGGGCCAGGAGGCTCCTACGAGCAGTACTTC	CATGPGGSYEQYF
-	TRBD1	TRBJ2-1	TRBV5-1	TGCGCCAGCAGCCCGGGACAGGGTGGAAATGAGCAGTTCTTC	CASSPGQGGNEQFF
-	-	TRBJ2-1	TRBV25-1	TGTGCCAGCAGCCTCAACAGCAAATCCTACAATGAGCAGTTCTTC	CASSLNSKSYNEQFF
many	-	TRBJ1-1	TRBV6-5	TGTGCCAGCAGTTATTTCGGGGGCACTGAAGCTTTCTTT	CASSYFGGTEAFF
-	TRBD2	TRBJ2-7	TRBV10-2	TGCGCCAGCATGGCGGGGGGGACCTACGAGCAGTACTTC	CASMAGGTYEQYF
-	-	TRBJ2-2	TRBV27	TGTGCCAGCAGTTCGCGACCCCGGGTTTCCGGGGAGCTGTTTTTT	CASSSRPRVSGELFF
-	-	TRBJ2-2	TRBV15	TGTGCCACCAGCAGAGATGGCCCCGCGAACACCGGGGAGCTGTTTTTT	CATSRDGPANTGELFF
-	-	TRBJ1-2	TRBV25-1	TGTGCCAGCAGTCAGGACATTGTCTATGGCTACACCTTC	CASSQDIVYGYTF
-	-	TRBJ2-7	TRBV15	TGTGCCACCAGCAGAGGAAATCCAGCGGTGAACGAGCAGTACTTC	CATSRGNPAVNEQYF
-	-	TRBJ1-5	TRBV7-2	TGTGCCAGCAGCTCGCAGGGGTCTCAGCCCCAGCATTTT	CASSSQGSQPQHF
-	TRBD1	TRBJ1-4	TRBV5-6	TGTGCCAGCAGCCCGGGACAGGGGGTAGTTGAAAAACTGTTTTTT	CASSPGQGVVEKLFF
once	TRBD2	TRBJ2-5	TRBV6-5	TGTGCCAGCACAGAACGGGGGGGCATGAGGGAGACCCAGTACTTC	CASTERGGMRETQYF
-	TRBD1	TRBJ2-7	TRBV7-9	TGTGCCAGCAGAGCTAGGACAGGGGGTTCCGAGCAGTACTTC	CASRARTGGSEQYF
-	TRBD1	TRBJ1-4	TRBV18	TGTGCCAGCTCACGGGACAGGGCTGCTAATGAAAAACTGTTTTTT	CASSRDRAANEKLFF
-	TRBD1	TRBJ1-2	TRBV6-6	TGTGCCAGCAGCCACGGGACAGTCAACTATGGCTACACCTTC	CASSHGTVNYGYTF
few	-	TRBJ1-2	TRBV5-4	TGTGCCAGCAGAATTACAGGAAGCTATGGCTACACCTTC	CASRITGSYGYTF
-	TRBD2	TRBJ2-7	TRBV5-4	TGTGCCAGCAGCGCCGAGCTAGCGGGGCGGAACGAGCAGTACTTC	CASSAELAGRNEQYF
-	-	TRBJ1-6	TRBV7-9	TGTTCCAGCAGCGACGAGGGGGAAACCTCCTATAATTCACCCCTCCACTTT	CSSSDEGETSYNSPLHF
-	TRBD2	TRBJ2-2	TRBV7-3	TGTGCCAGCAGCTTAATAGCGGGGGGGCTTGCCGGGGAGCTGTTTTTT	CASSLIAGGLAGELFF
-	-	TRBJ1-1	TRBV7-9	TGTGCCAGCAGCGGTGTCCTACGACAGAACACTGAAGCTTTCTTT	CASSGVLRQNTEAFF
-	TRBD2	TRBJ2-7	TRBV19	TGTGCCAGTAGCCAACCGGGACTAAGGACCTACGAGCAGTACTTC	CASSQPGLRTYEQYF
-	TRBD1	TRBJ1-3	TRBV30	TGTGCCTGGAATGCGGACAGGGGTGGAAACACCATATATTTT	CAWNADRGGNTIYF
-	-	TRBJ2-1	TRBV7-9	TGTGCCAATACGCAGGGCTCCCACAATGAGCAGTTCTTC	CANTQGSHNEQFF
-	-	TRBJ2-5	TRBV2	TGTGCCAGCGAAAATTGGCGGGGACACCAAGAGACCCAGTACTTC	CASENWRGHQETQYF
few	TRBD1	TRBJ2-2	TRBV7-6	TGTGCCAGCAGCTTGATCGCGGGACAGGGGGCGACCGGGGAGCTGTTTTTT	CASSLIAGQGATGELFF